One and the same sample provided the 15 T cell receptor beta chains below, sequenced in a study of T cells in Graves' hyperthyroidism and ophthalmopathy. TCR beta CDR3 regions were amplified from RNA. RT-PCR in the first round (using the HTBI primer set) targeted the TCR CDR3. One entry per CDR3 protein, called by TCRdb with MiXCR from the multiplex PCR reads. The sample consists of around 250,000 distinct CDR3 sequences, more than 14% of them appearing once. Specimen: blood. All receptors derive from a woman aged 40-49 years with Graves' hyperthyroidism that later progressed to Graves' ophthalmopathy.

A word on this clonotype: A much larger clone differs by one base, so this may be a read error. The chain employs TRBV3-1 and TRBJ1-6; D unresolved. The CDR3 loop spans 15 amino acids. In germline, CDR1 is LGHDT, CDR2 YNNKEL (reference sequence). The DNA of the CDR3 is TGTGCCAGCAGCCAAGATTGGTATGGAAATTCACCCCCCCACTTT. Translated: CASSQDWYGNSPPHF.

The genes are TRBV4-1 and TRBJ2-1; possibly TRBD1 or TRBD2 for D (5 bases each). The ends were cut back, 0 bases at V and 6 bases at J, with 15 bases in the middle. CDR1 and CDR2 (germline): MGHRA, YSYEKL. CDR3 length: 16 residues. For the CDR3, the DNA is TGCGCCAGCAGCCAAGATGATCGGGGCCGTCGCAATGAGCAGTTCTTC. This translates into CASSQDDRGRRNEQFF.

This clonotype was counted between two and nine times. The rearrangement links TRBV5-1 to TRBJ2-1, with 8 positions matching TRBD1. Germline V gives CDR1 SGHRS, CDR2 YFSETQ. The CDR3 is 14 amino acids. V shed 3 bases and J 8 bases; nucleotides not matched to a gene: 7. The CDR3 region has the DNA TGCGCCAGCAGCTCGGACAGGGTTTTCGATGAGCAGTTCTTC. Translating it yields CASSSDRVFDEQFF. Based on the CDR3 plus reference TRBV5-1 and TRBJ2-1, the full variable domain is KAGVTQTPRYLIKTRGQQVTLSCSPISGHRSVSWYQQTPGQGLQFLFEYFSETQRNKGNFPGRFSGRQFSNSRSEMNVSTLELGDSALYLCASSSDRVFDEQFFGPGTRLTVL.

This clonotype came up many times. The chain has TRBV2 and TRBJ1-1; no definite D call. The CDR3 runs to 16 residues. The V and J ends lost 0 bases and 11 bases respectively, with 22 bases between them. Germline CDR1 reads SNHLY; CDR2 reads FYNNEI. CDR3 in amino acids: CASSEASLREFYLAFF. CDR3 sequence (DNA): TGTGCCAGCAGTGAAGCGAGTCTGCGGGAATTCTATTTGGCTTTCTTT.

The table lists this clonotype with a few counts. The J gene is TRBJ2-6, the V gene TRBV5-1; either TRBD1 or TRBD2 may fit D (5 bases each). The germline CDR1 and CDR2 sequences are SGHRS and YFSETQ. This CDR3 comprises 16 residues. The ends were cut back, 7 bases at V and 3 bases at J, with 17 bases in the middle. CDR3 residues: CASRLMGEFGANVLTF. Written as DNA, the CDR3 is TGCGCCAGCCGACTAATGGGGGAGTTTGGGGCCAACGTCCTGACTTTC.

This clonotype was picked up many times. V usage is TRBV7-3 and J usage is TRBJ2-5; D gene ambiguous. Germline CDR1 is SGHTA and CDR2 is FQGTGA. The V end lost 3 bases, the J end lost 5 bases, and 10 bases lay between the germline ends. The CDR3 covers 13 residues. CDR3 nucleotide sequence: TGTGCCAGCAGCTTGCCCCCCTTCGAGACCCAGTACTTC. This codes for CASSLPPFETQYF.

This clonotype was counted many times. The chain combines TRBV6-1 with TRBJ2-1; D is possibly TRBD1 or TRBD2 (5 bases each). The germline CDR1 and CDR2 sequences are MNHNS and SASEGT. The germline V and J ends were trimmed by 5 bases and 8 bases, with 22 bases remaining between them. This CDR3 spans 16 amino acids. The CDR3 nucleotides are TGTGCCAGCAGTAACCCGACAGACGAGGGGCCCGATGAGCAGTTCTTC. This translates into CASSNPTDEGPDEQFF.

This clonotype was seen ten or more times. The chain links TRBV20-1 to TRBJ2-3, with 7 positions matching TRBD2. Trimming took 1 base from V and 5 from J; bases not matched to a gene: 6. The CDR3 runs 14 residues. Germline CDR1 is DFQATT and CDR2 is SNEGSKA (reference sequence). CDR3 nucleotide sequence: TGCAGTGCTAGAGTTGCGGGAGTGAGAGATACGCAGTATTTT. As protein: CSARVAGVRDTQYF.

This clonotype showed up many times. The genes are TRBV20-1 and TRBJ2-7; 7 nucleotides agree with TRBD2. The CDR3 length is 15 residues. Trimming at V came to 3 bases and at J to 2 bases, leaving 10 bases not matched to a gene. Germline V gene lookup returns CDR1 DFQATT and CDR2 SNEGSKA (reference sequence). The CDR3 region has the DNA TGCAGTGCTAGTAGGTCGCGGCTAGCGGCCTACGAGCAGTACTTC. Protein sequence: CSASRSRLAAYEQYF.

This clonotype came up many times. The chain uses TRBV11-2 and TRBJ2-7; TRBD1 matches at 8 bases. V shed 1 base, J shed 6 bases, and the junction held 2 bases outside the gene matches. CDR1 is SGHAT and CDR2 is FQNNGV in the germline V gene. The CDR3 has 13 amino acids. The chain's CDR3 is CASSLGTGGEQYF. For the CDR3, the DNA is TGTGCCAGCAGCTTAGGTACAGGGGGCGAGCAGTACTTC.

In this sample, this clonotype turned up many times. The chain uses TRBV20-1 and TRBJ2-7; 13 nucleotides line up with TRBD2. Trimming removed 6 bases from V and 6 bases from J; junction bases left unmatched: 14. Germline CDR1 DFQATT, CDR2 SNEGSKA (reference sequence). The CDR3 loop spans 16 amino acids. CDR3 sequence (DNA): TGCAGTGCCGAGTTTAGAAATGGACTAGCGGGAGTCGAGCAGTACTTC. Protein: CSAEFRNGLAGVEQYF.

This clonotype was found a few times. A much larger clone is a single base away; this may be a read error. V and J are TRBV19 and TRBJ2-1; D may be TRBD2 (5 bases). CDR3 length: 16 amino acids. Trimming left V 5 bases short and J 7 bases short, with 21 bases between. Per the germline V gene, CDR1 is LNHDA and CDR2 is SQIVND (reference sequence). CDR3 amino acids: CASSSRESGGRNEQFF. In DNA, the CDR3 is TGTGCCAGTAGTTCACGAGAGAGCGGTGGTAGGAATGAGCAGTTCTTC.

Ten or more counts support this clonotype. The chain recombines TRBV28 with TRBJ1-5; 8 bases agree with TRBD1. The V segment lost 7 bases and the J segment 5 bases; nucleotides outside the gene matches: 4. The CDR3 is 13 residues long. The germline CDR1 and CDR2 sequences are MDHEN and SYDVKM. The CDR3 here is CASKGQGDQPQHF. The CDR3 nucleotides are TGTGCCAGCAAAGGACAGGGTGATCAGCCCCAGCATTTT. Supplemented by reference TRBV28 and TRBJ1-5, the full variable domain reads DVKVTQSSRYLVKRTGEKVFLECVQDMDHENMFWYRQDPGLGLRLIYFSYDVKMKEKGDIPEGYSVSREKKERFSLILESASTNQTSMYLCASKGQGDQPQHFGDGTRLSIL.

The table lists this clonotype with many counts. The J gene is TRBJ1-1, the V gene TRBV19; possibly TRBD1 for D (6 bases). Trimming took off 6 bases at V and 4 bases at J, with 21 bases between the two ends. Germline values: CDR1 LNHDA, CDR2 SQIVND (reference sequence). The CDR3 spans 16 residues. DNA of the CDR3: TGTGCCAGTAGCCCCCCGGAATGGGGGCTGGGCACTGAAGCTTTCTTT. It translates to CASSPPEWGLGTEAFF.

Ten or more counts support this clonotype. The CDR3 DNA reads TGTGCCAGCATCCTGAGGGGGGGACTAGCAGACTCCTACGAGCAGTACTTC. It specifies CASILRGGLADSYEQYF. The chain carries TRBV27 and TRBJ2-7; 9 bases are shared with TRBD2. Germline CDR1 MNHEY, CDR2 SMNVEV (reference sequence). The V segment lost 7 bases and the J segment 0 bases; nucleotides outside the gene matches: 13. The CDR3 has 17 residues.